This T cell receptor (beta chain) originates from a study of T-cell reconstitution after alpha-beta-depleted transplantation in children. Findings and limits, study-wide: At the one-year point after transplant, T-cell counts and TCRbeta diversity were found to come mostly from T cells that had been newly produced. Two months or so post-transplant, alpha-beta T cells reportedly derived from several hundred expanded graft clones. There were some patients whose high TCRbeta diversity at day 60 came from surviving recipient T cells and thymic progenitors.

Unique molecular identifiers were built into the TCRbeta library. From the PCR reads, TCRdb called clonotypes with MiXCR, one entry per CDR3 protein. The sample has about 830,000 distinct CDR3 sequences; roughly 15% are singletons. This clonotype was seen only a few times. Antigen specificity is unknown. The sequence was collected from a male patient between 5 and 17 years old who had a stem cell transplant for acute lymphoblastic leukemia, so the T cells may come from the graft donor. The material sequenced was PBMCs, mostly from graft donor cells, taken 360 days after TCRalphabeta/CD19-depleted stem cell transplant.

The CDR3: CASSPQWRNSPFTYEQYF. The CDR3 nucleotides read TGTGCCAGTAGTCCGCAGTGGAGGAATTCCCCCTTCACCTACGAGCAGTACTTC. This chain connects TRBV19 to TRBJ2-7, with D perhaps TRBD2 (5 bases). V was clipped by 5 bases and J by 2 bases, with 25 bases between them. The CDR3 contains 18 residues. The germline V gene encodes CDR1 LNHDA and CDR2 SQIVND (reference sequence).